The 6 T cell receptor gamma chains reported below all come from one sample, sequenced in a study of Vδ1+ human thymocytes. Study-wide results and limits: Thymic TRG and TRD repertoires appeared highly polyclonal.

No cognate antigen is known for these TCRs. RNA was extracted from the cells and then reverse transcribed. Multiplex PCR used pooled V-gene forward primers and a constant-region reverse primer to amplify CDR3s. TCRdb re-processed the multiplex PCR reads via CATT. Of 36,000 or so gamma-chain clones listed, around 20% are singletons. The sequencing input was Vdelta1+ gamma-delta thymocytes from the thymus. Subset in this sample: FACS-sorted CD3+ TCRalphabeta- TCRVdelta1+ TCRVdelta2- thymocytes. These receptors were taken from a girl under three years old who had congenital heart surgery.

A few counts support this clone. The V call is TRGV4, the J call TRGJ1 or TRGJ2. The germline CDR1 and CDR2 sequences are EGSTGY and YDSYTSSV. This CDR3 has 14 amino acids. Germline trimming cut 0 bases from V and 7 bases from J; bases unmatched to any gene: 9. The CDR3 is CATWDGRAGYKKLF. The DNA for the CDR3 is TGTGCCACCTGGGATGGGCGGGCCGGGTATAAGAAACTCTTT.

The V and J genes are TRGV9 and TRGJP. The V and J ends lost 0 bases and 7 bases, in that order; junction bases with no gene match: 6. The germline CDR1 and CDR2 sequences are GITISATS and ISYDGTV (reference sequence). The CDR3 is made up of 17 amino acids. DNA of the CDR3: TGTGCCTTGTGGGAGGTGCGCGCTGAGTTGGGCAAAAAAATCAAGGTATTT. Protein sequence: CALWEVRAELGKKIKVF.

Points on this clone: The same CDR3 also results from other DNA sequences found in this sample. The chain is built from TRGV8 and TRGJP1. This CDR3 contains 13 residues. Germline-derived CDR1 and CDR2 are VENAVY and YDSYNSRV. Germline trimming cut 2 bases from V and 6 bases from J; bases unmatched to any gene: 3. CDR3: CATWDISGWFKIF. In DNA, the CDR3 is TGTGCCACCTGGGATATCTCTGGTTGGTTCAAGATATTT.

In regard to this clone: A clone one base away is much larger, so this may be a read error. This specimen includes other DNA sequences encoding the same CDR3. The chain carries TRGV4 and TRGJ1 or TRGJ2. The CDR3 covers 13 residues. V dropped 0 bases and J dropped 6; count of bases not matched to a gene: 5. The germline gives CDR1 EGSTGY, CDR2 YDSYTSSV. The CDR3 is CATWDGPSYKKLF. The CDR3 DNA reads TGTGCCACCTGGGATGGGCCGAGTTATAAGAAACTCTTT.

A note on this clone: The sample holds other DNA sequences that translate to the same CDR3. The rearrangement links TRGV2 to TRGJ1 or TRGJ2. The germline gives CDR1 EGSNGY, CDR2 YDSYNSKV. J lost 3 bases, V lost 0 bases, and 5 bases had no gene match. This CDR3 comprises 14 residues. The CDR3 DNA reads TGTGCCACCTGGGACGGGCCGCTTTATTATAAGAAACTCTTT. Translating it yields CATWDGPLYYKKLF.

The V gene is TRGV2, the J gene TRGJP. Germline V lookup: CDR1 EGSNGY, CDR2 YDSYNSKV. The V and J ends lost 3 bases and 7 bases, in that order; junction bases with no gene match: 3. CDR3 size: 15 residues. The CDR3 nucleotides read TGTGCCACCTGGGACAAGGAGTTGGGCAAAAAAATCAAGGTATTT. It specifies CATWDKELGKKIKVF.